The 26 T cell receptor beta chains presented below share a single source sample, sequenced in a study of CD8 T cells in Susac syndrome. cDNA came from roughly 0.53 to 1 ug RNA primed by random hexamers. TCRdb passed the immunoSEQ multiplex PCR reads through MiXCR, listing each CDR3 protein once. The table includes roughly 140,000 distinct CDR3 sequences, 94% detected once. The source material was CD8+ T cells from PBMCs. Receptors were obtained from a human donor with multiple sclerosis.

This chain joins TRBV27 and TRBJ2-4; 10 bases are a match to TRBD2. The trim removed 7 bases at V and 8 bases at J, leaving 14 bases unmatched. Germline CDR1 reads MNHEY; CDR2 reads SMNVEV (reference sequence). CDR3 length: 16 residues. The CDR3 sequence: CASTGRSGGAEDIQYF. CDR3 sequence (DNA): TGTGCCAGCACGGGGCGAAGCGGGGGGGCCGAGGACATTCAGTACTTC.

The J gene is TRBJ2-2, the V gene TRBV28; D remains unclear. The germline CDR1 and CDR2 sequences are MDHEN and SYDVKM. The CDR3 has 13 amino acids. Trimming removed 9 bases at V and 5 bases at J, with 13 bases between. The CDR3 sequence is CASGPFVTGELFF. The CDR3 DNA sequence: TGTGCCAGTGGTCCATTTGTTACCGGGGAGCTGTTTTTT. The variable domain in full, with the rest retrieved from reference TRBV28 and TRBJ2-2, is DVKVTQSSRYLVKRTGEKVFLECVQDMDHENMFWYRQDPGLGLRLIYFSYDVKMKEKGDIPEGYSVSREKKERFSLILESASTNQTSMYLCASGPFVTGELFFGEGSRLTVL.

This chain uses TRBV7-2 with TRBJ2-7; a weak D match, TRBD2 (6 bases). The CDR3 spans 15 residues. Germline V lookup: CDR1 SGHTA, CDR2 FQGNSA. The V gene lost 5 bases and the J gene lost 2 bases, with 16 bases spanning the gap. CDR3 sequence (DNA): TGTGCCAGCAGCCCAGGAGGAGGGCTTGCCTACGAGCAGTACTTC. Residues: CASSPGGGLAYEQYF.

The V gene is TRBV7-9, the J gene TRBJ1-1; no firm D call. The CDR3 is 14 amino acids. Germline V gene data show CDR1 as SEHNR and CDR2 as FQNEAQ (reference sequence). V was clipped by 1 base and J by 4 bases, with 10 bases between them. The CDR3 sequence is CASSLEPDGTEAFF. The CDR3 bases are TGTGCCAGCAGCTTAGAGCCAGATGGCACTGAAGCTTTCTTT.

The chain couples TRBV30 to TRBJ2-7; TRBD2 aligns across 8 bases. V lost 8 bases, J lost 3 bases, and 6 bases stayed unmatched. The CDR3 contains 12 residues. CDR1 and CDR2 from the germline V gene are GTSNPN and SVGIG (reference sequence). CDR3 amino acids: CATLRGGYEQYF. CDR3 nucleotide sequence: TGTGCCACCCTCCGGGGGGGCTACGAGCAGTACTTC.

This clonotype was observed once. The chain carries TRBV30 and TRBJ1-1; D possibly corresponds to TRBD1 (5 bases). The CDR3 is 14 residues long. V lost 3 bases and J lost 3, with 14 bases in between. Germline assignment: CDR1 GTSNPN and CDR2 SVGIG (reference sequence). The CDR3 coding sequence is TGTGCCTGGAGGGCAGGGCGGATCCACACTGAAGCTTTCTTT. Protein product: CAWRAGRIHTEAFF.

The chain joins TRBV29-1 to TRBJ2-1, with D possibly matching TRBD1 (5 bases). Germline V gives CDR1 SQVTM, CDR2 ANQGSEA. The CDR3 is 11 amino acids. V was shortened by 3 bases and J by 8 bases, with 8 bases between the two germline ends. CDR3 nucleotides: TGCAGCGTTGAGGAAGGGGATGAGCAGTTCTTC. It encodes CSVEEGDEQFF.

V is TRBV5-6 and J is TRBJ2-2, with D possibly called TRBD1 or TRBD2 (5 bases each). From germline, CDR1 is SGHDT and CDR2 YYEEEE. The CDR3 spans 16 residues. The V end lost 1 base, the J end lost 7 bases, and 17 bases lay between the germline ends. CDR3: CASSLPGATGVGELFF. For the CDR3, the DNA is TGTGCCAGCAGCTTGCCCGGGGCGACTGGGGTCGGGGAGCTGTTTTTT.

This clonotype was detected once. This chain links TRBV20-1 with TRBJ1-5; unclear D gene. V lost 6 bases, J lost 1 base, and 10 bases lay in between. The CDR3 covers 13 residues. Germline CDR1 reads DFQATT; CDR2 reads SNEGSKA (reference sequence). The CDR3 sequence is CSALPLSNQPQHF. As DNA, the CDR3 is TGCAGTGCCCTACCTCTGAGCAATCAGCCCCAGCATTTT.

The V gene is TRBV13, the J gene TRBJ1-1, with D unresolved. Trimming shortened V by 5 bases and J by 7 bases, and 14 bases separated the two germline ends. Germline values: CDR1 PRHDT, CDR2 FYEKMQ (reference sequence). The CDR3 extends over 13 amino acids. CDR3 nucleotides: TGTGCCAGCAGCACCGGACTAACCGGTGAAGCTTTCTTT. This sequence encodes CASSTGLTGEAFF. Full variable domain (remainder filled in from reference TRBV13 and TRBJ1-1): AAGVIQSPRHLIKEKRETATLKCYPIPRHDTVYWYQQGPGQDPQFLISFYEKMQSDKGSIPDRFSAQQFSDYHSELNMSSLELGDSALYFCASSTGLTGEAFFGQGTRLTVV.

This clonotype was counted a single time. The V and J genes are TRBV27 and TRBJ2-1, with no clear D. Germline CDR1 MNHEY, CDR2 SMNVEV (reference sequence). Trimming shortened V by 8 bases and J by 6 bases, and 11 bases separated the two germline ends. The CDR3 is 12 amino acids. The CDR3 loop reads CASRLAGNEQFF. CDR3 DNA sequence: TGTGCCAGCCGCCTCGCAGGCAATGAGCAGTTCTTC.

This clonotype was seen only a few times. The CDR3 here is CASSLGLTYEQYF. The CDR3 DNA follows: TGTGCCAGCAGTTTGGGGCTTACCTACGAGCAGTACTTC. The chain employs TRBV12-3 or TRBV12-4 and TRBJ2-7; a weak D match, TRBD1 (5 bases). This CDR3 has 13 residues. V lost 3 bases and J 2 bases, leaving 8 bases between the germline ends.

The V call is TRBV20-1, the J call TRBJ1-2; 7 bases match TRBD1. The germline V gene has CDR1 DFQATT and CDR2 SNEGSKA (reference sequence). This CDR3 comprises 15 residues. V dropped 6 bases and J dropped 0; count of bases not matched to a gene: 10. The CDR3 nucleotides read TGCAGTGCCCTAGACGACAGGGAAGCTAACTATGGCTACACCTTC. Amino acid sequence: CSALDDREANYGYTF.

This clonotype was recorded only once. The chain is built from TRBV11-2 and TRBJ1-2; D call uncertain. CDR3 length equals 11 residues. V gave up 4 bases and J gave up 8 bases, with 8 bases separating them. Germline V gives CDR1 SGHAT, CDR2 FQNNGV. The CDR3 nucleotides are TGTGCCAGCAGCTACCAAGGCGGCTACACCTTC. It encodes CASSYQGGYTF.

The chain joins TRBV27 to TRBJ2-1; 10 positions agree with TRBD2. There are 15 residues in the CDR3. Trimming cost V 2 bases and J 9 bases; bases outside gene matches: 7. The germline V gene has CDR1 MNHEY and CDR2 SMNVEV (reference sequence). The CDR3 reads CASSLPKRGGGEQFF. The CDR3 DNA reads as TGTGCCAGCAGTTTACCAAAGCGGGGGGGCGGTGAGCAGTTCTTC.

This clonotype was seen a handful of times. V and J are TRBV12-3 or TRBV12-4 and TRBJ1-1; D possibly corresponds to TRBD1 (5 bases). The CDR3 has 13 amino acids. V was pared by 2 bases and J by 1 base, with 5 bases between. CDR3 DNA sequence: TGTGCCAGCAGTTTAAGGGGGAACACTGAAGCTTTCTTT. Protein sequence: CASSLRGNTEAFF.

The J gene is TRBJ2-1, the V gene TRBV5-1; tentative D call: TRBD2 (5 bases). Germline CDR1 is SGHRS and CDR2 is YFSETQ. The CDR3 has 16 amino acids. V dropped 1 base and J dropped 4 bases, with 15 bases sitting between them. Written as DNA, the CDR3 is TGCGCCAGCAGCTTGCCGGGCGGACTTAAATACAATGAGCAGTTCTTC. Translated, it gives CASSLPGGLKYNEQFF.

V is TRBV2 and J is TRBJ2-5, with no clear D. Germline lookup yields CDR1 SNHLY and CDR2 FYNNEI. The CDR3 runs 11 residues. Trimming stripped 8 bases from V and 2 bases from J, with 6 bases between. CDR3 in amino acids: CASGPQETQYF. The CDR3 DNA sequence: TGTGCCAGCGGCCCTCAAGAGACCCAGTACTTC.

The gene calls are TRBV6-2 or TRBV6-3 and TRBJ1-5; TRBD1 matches 8 bases. This CDR3 region has 11 residues. The germline gives CDR1 MNHEY, CDR2 SVGEGT. The V gene end was trimmed by 8 bases and the J gene end by 6 bases; junction bases not matched to a gene: 0. CDR3: CASGTGQPQHF. The CDR3 DNA reads as TGTGCCAGCGGGACAGGTCAGCCCCAGCATTTT.

CDR3 sequence reads: CASSLDGYNQPQHF. In DNA form, the CDR3 reads TGTGCCAGCAGCTTAGACGGGTACAATCAGCCCCAGCATTTT. V usage is TRBV7-6 and J usage is TRBJ1-5; D gene unclear. Germline CDR1 is SGHVS and CDR2 is FNYEAQ. V lost 1 base and J lost 3, with 7 bases in between. CDR3 size: 14 residues.

The J gene is TRBJ2-5, the V gene TRBV28, with D perhaps TRBD1 or TRBD2 (5 bases each). This CDR3 comprises 14 residues. The germline V gene has CDR1 MDHEN and CDR2 SYDVKM. V was pared by 6 bases and J by 2 bases, with 13 bases between. The CDR3: CASRRAWGQETQYF. CDR3 DNA: TGTGCCAGCAGGAGGGCCTGGGGGCAAGAGACCCAGTACTTC.

The J gene is TRBJ2-7, the V gene TRBV2; D gene unclear. Germline V lookup: CDR1 SNHLY, CDR2 FYNNEI. The CDR3 loop spans 12 amino acids. V was shortened by 4 bases and J by 4 bases, with 8 bases between the two germline ends. CDR3 amino acids: CASSAEGYEQYF. The CDR3 DNA follows: TGTGCCAGCAGTGCCGAAGGGTACGAGCAGTACTTC. Looking up the rest from reference TRBV2 and TRBJ2-7 gives the full variable domain: EPEVTQTPSHQVTQMGQEVILRCVPISNHLYFYWYRQILGQKVEFLVSFYNNEISEKSEIFDDQFSVERPDGSNFTLKIRSTKLEDSAMYFCASSAEGYEQYFGPGTRLTVT.

V and J are TRBV9 and TRBJ2-6; no firm D call. Trimming took 0 bases from V and 0 from J, leaving 1 base between them. CDR3 size: 14 residues. CDR1 is SGDLS, CDR2 YYNGEE, per germline. CDR3 amino acids: CASSVDSGANVLTF. The CDR3 bases are TGTGCCAGCAGCGTAGACTCTGGGGCCAACGTCCTGACTTTC.

This chain joins TRBV29-1 and TRBJ1-2; 7 bases are a match to TRBD1. With 5 bases clipped from V and 6 bases from J, the junction kept 15 bases outside the gene matches. There are 15 residues in the CDR3. Per germline, CDR1 SQVTM and CDR2 ANQGSEA. CDR3 protein: CSVRSRDSYPDGYTF. CDR3 DNA: TGCAGCGTTCGGTCCAGGGACAGTTACCCCGATGGCTACACCTTC.

The V and J genes are TRBV29-1 and TRBJ2-2; either TRBD1 or TRBD2 may supply D (5 bases each). Germline CDR1 is SQVTM and CDR2 is ANQGSEA. The V end lost 1 base, the J end lost 8 bases, and 17 bases lay between the germline ends. CDR3 size: 15 residues. The CDR3 loop is CSVEGLRGSKGELFF. The CDR3 DNA reads as TGCAGCGTTGAAGGACTGAGGGGCAGTAAAGGGGAGCTGTTTTTT.

This clonotype is a singleton in its sample. The chain couples TRBV7-9 to TRBJ2-5, with 7 bases lining up with TRBD1. This CDR3 comprises 16 residues. Germline trimming cut 4 bases from V and 3 bases from J; bases unmatched to any gene: 11. Germline V gene lookup returns CDR1 SEHNR and CDR2 FQNEAQ (reference sequence). Here the CDR3 reads CASSSATGTVKETQYF. The CDR3 DNA follows: TGTGCCAGCAGCTCCGCGACAGGGACGGTTAAAGAGACCCAGTACTTC.